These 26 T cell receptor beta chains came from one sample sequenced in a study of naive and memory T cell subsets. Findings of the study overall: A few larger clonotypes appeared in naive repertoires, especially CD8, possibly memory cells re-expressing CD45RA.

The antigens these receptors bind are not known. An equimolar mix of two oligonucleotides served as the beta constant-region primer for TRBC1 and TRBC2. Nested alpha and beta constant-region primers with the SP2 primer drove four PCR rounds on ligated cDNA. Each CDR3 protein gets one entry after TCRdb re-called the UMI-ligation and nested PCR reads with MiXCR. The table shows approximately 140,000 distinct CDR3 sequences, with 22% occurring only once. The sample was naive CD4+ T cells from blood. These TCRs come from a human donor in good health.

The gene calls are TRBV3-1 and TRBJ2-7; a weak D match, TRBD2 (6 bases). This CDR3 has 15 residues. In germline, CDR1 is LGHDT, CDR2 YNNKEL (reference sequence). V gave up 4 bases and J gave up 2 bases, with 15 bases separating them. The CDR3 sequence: CASSPQISGTYEQYF. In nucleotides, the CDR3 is TGTGCCAGCAGCCCCCAGATTAGCGGAACCTACGAGCAGTACTTC.

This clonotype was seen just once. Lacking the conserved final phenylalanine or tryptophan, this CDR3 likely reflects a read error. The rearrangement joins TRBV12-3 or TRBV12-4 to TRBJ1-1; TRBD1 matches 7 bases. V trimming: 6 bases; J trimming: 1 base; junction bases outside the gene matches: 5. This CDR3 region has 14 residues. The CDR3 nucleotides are TGTGCCAGCAGCCCTCGACAGGGGAACACTGAAGCTTTCTCT. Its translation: CASSPRQGNTEAFS.

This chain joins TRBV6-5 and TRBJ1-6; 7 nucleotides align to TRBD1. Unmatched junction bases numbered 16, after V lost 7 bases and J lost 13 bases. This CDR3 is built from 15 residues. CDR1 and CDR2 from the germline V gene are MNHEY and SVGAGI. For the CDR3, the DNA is TGTGCCAGCAAAGAGACAGGGTCGATACCTTCGCCCCTCCACTTT. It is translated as CASKETGSIPSPLHF.

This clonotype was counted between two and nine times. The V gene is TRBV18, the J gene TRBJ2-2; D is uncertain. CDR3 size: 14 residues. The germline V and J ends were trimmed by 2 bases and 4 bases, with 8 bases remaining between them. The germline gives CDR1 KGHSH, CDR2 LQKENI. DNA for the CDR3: TGTGCCAGCTCACCATCGGGTGTCACCGGGGAGCTGTTTTTT. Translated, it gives CASSPSGVTGELFF.

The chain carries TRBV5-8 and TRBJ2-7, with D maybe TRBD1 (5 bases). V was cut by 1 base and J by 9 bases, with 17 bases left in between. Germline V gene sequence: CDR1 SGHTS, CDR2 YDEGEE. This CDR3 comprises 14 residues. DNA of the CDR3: TGTGCCAGCAGCTTGAGACAGAGCGAGGCTCGGCAGTACTTC. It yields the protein CASSLRQSEARQYF.

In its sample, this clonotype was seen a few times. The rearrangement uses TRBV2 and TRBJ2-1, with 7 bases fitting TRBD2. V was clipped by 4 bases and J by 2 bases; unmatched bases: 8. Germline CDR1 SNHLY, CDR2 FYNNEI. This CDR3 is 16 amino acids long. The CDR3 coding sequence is TGTGCCAGCAGTGCTGGACTAGTGAGCGCCTACAATGAGCAGTTCTTC. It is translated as CASSAGLVSAYNEQFF.

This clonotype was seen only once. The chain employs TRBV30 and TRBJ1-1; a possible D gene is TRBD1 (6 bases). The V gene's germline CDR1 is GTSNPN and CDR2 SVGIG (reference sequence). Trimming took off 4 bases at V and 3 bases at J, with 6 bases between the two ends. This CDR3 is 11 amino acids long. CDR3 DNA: TGTGCCTGGAAGGGGGACACTGAAGCTTTCTTT. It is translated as CAWKGDTEAFF.

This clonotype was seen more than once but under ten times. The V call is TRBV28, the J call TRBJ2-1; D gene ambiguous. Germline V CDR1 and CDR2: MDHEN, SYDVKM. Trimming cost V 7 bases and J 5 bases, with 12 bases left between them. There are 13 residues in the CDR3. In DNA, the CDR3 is TGTGCCAGCACCCTACTGACCAACAATGAGCAGTTCTTC. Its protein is CASTLLTNNEQFF.

The CDR3 bases are TGTGCCAGCAATTTAGTCAACACCGGGGAGCTGTTTTTT. As protein: CASNLVNTGELFF. V is TRBV2 and J is TRBJ2-2; no reliable D call. Germline CDR1 is SNHLY and CDR2 is FYNNEI. The CDR3 totals 13 residues. The V and J ends lost 7 bases and 2 bases respectively, with 8 bases between them.

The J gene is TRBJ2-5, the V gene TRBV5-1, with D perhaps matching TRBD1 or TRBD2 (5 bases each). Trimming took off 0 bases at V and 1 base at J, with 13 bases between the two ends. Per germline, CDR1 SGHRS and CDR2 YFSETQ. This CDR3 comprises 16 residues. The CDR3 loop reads CASSLAGAFPQETQYF. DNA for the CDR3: TGCGCCAGCAGCTTGGCCGGGGCTTTCCCCCAAGAGACCCAGTACTTC.

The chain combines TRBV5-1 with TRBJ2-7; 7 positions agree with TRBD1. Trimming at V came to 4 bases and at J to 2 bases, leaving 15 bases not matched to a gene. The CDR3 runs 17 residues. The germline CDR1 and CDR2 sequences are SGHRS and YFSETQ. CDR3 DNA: TGCGCCAGCAGCGTGCTATCCACGGGACAGACAACCTACGAGCAGTACTTC. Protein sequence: CASSVLSTGQTTYEQYF.

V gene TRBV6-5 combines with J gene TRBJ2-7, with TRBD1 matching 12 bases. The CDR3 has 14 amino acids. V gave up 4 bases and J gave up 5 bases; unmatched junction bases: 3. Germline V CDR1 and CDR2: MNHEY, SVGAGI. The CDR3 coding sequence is TGTGCCAGCAGTTGGGGACAGGGGGCTCACGAGCAGTACTTC. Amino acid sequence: CASSWGQGAHEQYF.

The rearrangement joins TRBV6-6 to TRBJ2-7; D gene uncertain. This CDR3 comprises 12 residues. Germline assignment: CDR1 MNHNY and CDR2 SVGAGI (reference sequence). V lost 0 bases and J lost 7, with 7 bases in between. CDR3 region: CASSYSRGEQYF. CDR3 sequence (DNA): TGTGCCAGCAGTTACTCTCGTGGGGAGCAGTACTTC.

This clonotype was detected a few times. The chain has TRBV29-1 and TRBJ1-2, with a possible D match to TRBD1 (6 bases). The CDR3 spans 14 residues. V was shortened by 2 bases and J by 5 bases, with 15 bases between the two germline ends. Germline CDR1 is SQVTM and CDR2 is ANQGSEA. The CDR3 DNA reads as TGCAGCGTTGAAAACAGGGTAGTTAGGTATGGCTACACCTTC. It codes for CSVENRVVRYGYTF.

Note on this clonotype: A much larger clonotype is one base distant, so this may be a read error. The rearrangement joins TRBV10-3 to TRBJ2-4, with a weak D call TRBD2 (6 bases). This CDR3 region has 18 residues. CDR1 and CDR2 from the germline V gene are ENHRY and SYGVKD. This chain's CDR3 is CAISKSPQSGTLKNIQYF. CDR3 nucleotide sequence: TGTGCCATCAGTAAGTCCCCACAGTCCGGGACTCTAAAAAACATTCAGTACTTC.

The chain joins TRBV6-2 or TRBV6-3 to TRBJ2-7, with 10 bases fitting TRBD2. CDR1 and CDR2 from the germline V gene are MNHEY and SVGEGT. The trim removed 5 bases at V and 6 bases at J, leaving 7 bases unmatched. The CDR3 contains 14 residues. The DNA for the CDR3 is TGTGCCAGCAGTAACCTAGCGGGAGAAAGCGAGCAGTACTTC. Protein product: CASSNLAGESEQYF.

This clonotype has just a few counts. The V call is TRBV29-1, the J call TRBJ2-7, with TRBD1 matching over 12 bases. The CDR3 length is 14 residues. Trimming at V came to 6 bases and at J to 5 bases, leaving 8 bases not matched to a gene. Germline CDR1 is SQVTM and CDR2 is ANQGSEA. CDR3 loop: CSVVPGQGANEQYF. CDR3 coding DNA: TGCAGCGTGGTCCCGGGACAGGGGGCAAACGAGCAGTACTTC.

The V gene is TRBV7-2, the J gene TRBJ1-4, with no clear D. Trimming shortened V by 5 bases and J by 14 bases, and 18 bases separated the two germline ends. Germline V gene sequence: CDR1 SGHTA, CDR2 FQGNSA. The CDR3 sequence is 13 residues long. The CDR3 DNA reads TGTGCCAGCAGCCTAATACCAGAAGCGGGGCTGTTTTTT. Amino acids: CASSLIPEAGLFF.

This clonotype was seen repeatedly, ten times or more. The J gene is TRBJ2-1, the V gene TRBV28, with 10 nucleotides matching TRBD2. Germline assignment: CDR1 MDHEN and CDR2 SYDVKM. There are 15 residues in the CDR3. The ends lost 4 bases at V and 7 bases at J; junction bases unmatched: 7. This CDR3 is CASSYPSGSRNEQFF. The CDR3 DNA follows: TGTGCCAGCAGTTACCCTAGCGGGAGTAGGAATGAGCAGTTCTTC.

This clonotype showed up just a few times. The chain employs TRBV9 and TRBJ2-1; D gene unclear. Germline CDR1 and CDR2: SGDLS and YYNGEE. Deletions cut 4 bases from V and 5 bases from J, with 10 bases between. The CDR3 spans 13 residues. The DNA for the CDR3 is TGTGCCAGCAGCCCCCGTACTCACAATGAGCAGTTCTTC. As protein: CASSPRTHNEQFF.

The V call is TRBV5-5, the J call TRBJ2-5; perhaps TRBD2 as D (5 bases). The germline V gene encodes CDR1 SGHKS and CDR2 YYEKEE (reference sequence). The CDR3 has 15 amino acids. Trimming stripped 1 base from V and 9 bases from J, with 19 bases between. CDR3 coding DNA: TGTGCCAGCAGCTTGCTAGAGGGCCGGGGTCGAGCCCAGTACTTC. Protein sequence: CASSLLEGRGRAQYF.

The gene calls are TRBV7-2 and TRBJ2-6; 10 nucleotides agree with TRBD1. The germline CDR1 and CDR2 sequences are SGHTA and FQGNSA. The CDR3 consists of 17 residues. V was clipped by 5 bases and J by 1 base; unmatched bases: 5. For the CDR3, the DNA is TGTGCCAGCAGCGGGACAGGGGCGGGGTCTGGGGCCAACGTCCTGACTTTC. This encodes CASSGTGAGSGANVLTF. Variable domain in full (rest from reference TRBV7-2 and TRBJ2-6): GAGVSQSPSNKVTEKGKDVELRCDPISGHTALYWYRQSLGQGLEFLIYFQGNSAPDKSGLPSDRFSAERTGGSVSTLTIQRTQQEDSAVYLCASSGTGAGSGANVLTFGAGSRLTVL.

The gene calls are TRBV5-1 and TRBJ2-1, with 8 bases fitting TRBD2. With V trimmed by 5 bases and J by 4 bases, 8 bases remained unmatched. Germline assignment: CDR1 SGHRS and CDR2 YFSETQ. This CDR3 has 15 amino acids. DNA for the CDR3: TGCGCCAGCAGTTCAACTAGCGGAAGTTACAATGAGCAGTTCTTC. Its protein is CASSSTSGSYNEQFF.

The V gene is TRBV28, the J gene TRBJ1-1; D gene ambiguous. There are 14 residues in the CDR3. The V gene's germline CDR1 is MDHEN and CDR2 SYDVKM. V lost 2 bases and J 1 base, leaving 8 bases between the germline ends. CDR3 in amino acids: CASSLVYGNTEAFF. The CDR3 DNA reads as TGTGCCAGCAGTTTAGTCTACGGGAACACTGAAGCTTTCTTT.

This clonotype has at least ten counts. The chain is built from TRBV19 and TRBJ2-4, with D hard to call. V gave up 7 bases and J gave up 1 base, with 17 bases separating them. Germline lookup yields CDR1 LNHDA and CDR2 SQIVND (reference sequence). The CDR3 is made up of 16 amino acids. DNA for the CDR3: TGTGCCAGTACCCAAGGCAGACAACCTGCCAAAAACATTCAGTACTTC. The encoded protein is CASTQGRQPAKNIQYF. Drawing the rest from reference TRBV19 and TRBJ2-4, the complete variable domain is DGGITQSPKYLFRKEGQNVTLSCEQNLNHDAMYWYRQDPGQGLRLIYYSQIVNDFQKGDIAEGYSVSREKKESFPLTVTSAQKNPTAFYLCASTQGRQPAKNIQYFGAGTRLSVL.

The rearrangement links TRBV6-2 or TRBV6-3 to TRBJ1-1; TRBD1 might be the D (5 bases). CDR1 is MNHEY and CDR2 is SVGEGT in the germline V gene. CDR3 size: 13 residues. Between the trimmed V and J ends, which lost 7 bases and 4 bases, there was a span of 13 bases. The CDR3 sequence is CASTRPQGTEAFF. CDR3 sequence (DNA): TGTGCCAGCACCCGTCCGCAGGGCACTGAAGCTTTCTTT.